What follows are 13 T cell receptor beta chains derived from one specimen sequenced in a study of blood T cell repertoires in COVID-19. Only in-frame clones appear in the TCRdb table, and some are missing; sequencing was by immunoSEQ multiplex PCR. The sample carries fewer than 400,000 clones, 85% recorded once. Sequenced input: peripheral blood. Source of these receptors: a young woman with acute or convalescent COVID-19.

The chain links TRBV5-5 to TRBJ2-6; TRBD1 is a possible D gene (6 bases). The CDR3 runs to 15 residues. Trimming stripped 4 bases from V and 3 bases from J, with 11 bases between. The germline CDR1 and CDR2 sequences are SGHKS and YYEKEE (reference sequence). This chain's CDR3 is CASSRQAYGANVLTF. CDR3 coding DNA: TGTGCCAGCAGCCGACAGGCGTATGGGGCCAACGTCCTGACTTTC. The complete variable domain, with remaining parts taken from reference TRBV5-5 and TRBJ2-6, reads DAGVTQSPTHLIKTRGQQVTLRCSPISGHKSVSWYQQVLGQGPQFIFQYYEKEERGRGNFPDRFSARQFPNYSSELNVNALLLGDSALYLCASSRQAYGANVLTFGAGSRLTVL.

V is TRBV18 and J is TRBJ1-5; D is unclear. The CDR3 is made up of 15 amino acids. Looked up from germline, CDR1 is KGHSH and CDR2 is LQKENI. V dropped 3 bases and J dropped 5 bases, with 14 bases sitting between them. Here the CDR3 reads CASSPEGLRDQPQHF. CDR3 DNA: TGTGCCAGCTCACCCGAGGGTCTTCGGGATCAGCCCCAGCATTTT. The full variable domain, in which reference TRBV18 and TRBJ1-5 provide the parts outside the CDR3, is NAGVMQNPRHLVRRRGQEARLRCSPMKGHSHVYWYRQLPEEGLKFMVYLQKENIIDESGMPKERFSAEFPKEGPSILRIQQVVRGDSAAYFCASSPEGLRDQPQHFGDGTRLSIL.

The chain combines TRBV27 with TRBJ1-5; 7 bases map to TRBD1. The V gene end was trimmed by 5 bases and the J gene end by 2 bases; junction bases not matched to a gene: 9. The CDR3 contains 16 residues. The germline gives CDR1 MNHEY, CDR2 SMNVEV (reference sequence). CDR3 sequence: CASSDSGGRGNQPQHF. As DNA, the CDR3 is TGTGCCAGCAGTGACTCAGGGGGTAGGGGCAATCAGCCCCAGCATTTT.

This chain uses TRBV27 with TRBJ2-5; 8 bases match TRBD1. CDR1 and CDR2 (germline): MNHEY, SMNVEV (reference sequence). The CDR3 is 14 amino acids. The J segment lost 5 bases and the V segment lost 3 bases, leaving 5 bases of the junction unmatched. The CDR3 nucleotides are TGTGCCAGCAGTTTCAGGGGGCAAGGGGAGACCCAGTACTTC. It codes for CASSFRGQGETQYF.

The J gene is TRBJ2-7, the V gene TRBV7-8; D call uncertain. CDR1 and CDR2 (germline): SGHVS, FQNEAQ. Trimming removed 4 bases at V and 6 bases at J, with 13 bases between. The CDR3 covers 13 residues. The CDR3 protein is CASSSGPLREQYF. In nucleotides, the CDR3 is TGTGCCAGCAGCTCCGGTCCCCTTCGCGAGCAGTACTTC.

This clone has only a few counts. The V call is TRBV6-5, the J call TRBJ1-1; 7 bases match TRBD1. The CDR3 contains 15 residues. Trimming cost V 6 bases and J 4 bases; bases outside gene matches: 11. Germline V gene lookup returns CDR1 MNHEY and CDR2 SVGAGI. The DNA of the CDR3 is TGTGCCAGCAGCCGAACCGGGACAGCGAGCACTGAAGCTTTCTTT. Residues: CASSRTGTASTEAFF.

This clone came up once. An end of the junction does not agree with germline; a read error may underlie this. The genes are TRBV5-6 and TRBJ1-3; no definite D call. Germline CDR1 is SGHDT and CDR2 is YYEEEE. The CDR3 totals 13 residues. The CDR3 spells CASSLVDEVSIYF. CDR3 in DNA: TGTGCCAGCAGTTTGGTTGACGAGGTTTCCATATATTTT.

The chain employs TRBV4-1 and TRBJ2-7; no reliable D call. The CDR3 loop spans 15 amino acids. With 1 base removed from V and 2 bases from J, the gap between germline ends came to 12 bases. Germline-derived CDR1 and CDR2 are MGHRA and YSYEKL. CDR3 region: CASSQASRGTYEQYF. In nucleotides, the CDR3 is TGCGCCAGCAGCCAAGCTTCTCGTGGCACCTACGAGCAGTACTTC.

CDR3 bases: TGTGCCAGCAGCTTAGCCCGACTCGGGGAAAATTCACCCCTCCACTTT. It is translated as CASSLARLGENSPLHF. The chain recombines TRBV7-8 with TRBJ1-6; no definite D call. Deletions cut 0 bases from V and 7 bases from J, with 13 bases between. CDR1 is SGHVS and CDR2 is FQNEAQ in the germline V gene. This CDR3 region has 16 residues.

This chain uses TRBV19 with TRBJ2-5; 10 nucleotides agree with TRBD2. J gave up 5 bases and V 2 bases, and 5 bases lay outside the gene matches. The CDR3 has 15 residues. Germline values: CDR1 LNHDA, CDR2 SQIVND (reference sequence). CDR3 bases: TGTGCCAGTAGTATAAGCGGGGGGGCCTCGGAGACCCAGTACTTC. Translation: CASSISGGASETQYF.

This clone was counted once. The chain combines TRBV19 with TRBJ2-7; perhaps TRBD1 as D (5 bases). CDR1 and CDR2 from the germline V gene are LNHDA and SQIVND (reference sequence). The V end lost 5 bases, the J end lost 1 base, and 9 bases lay between the germline ends. This CDR3 spans 13 amino acids. CDR3 in amino acids: CASSWGPSYEQYF. CDR3 nucleotides: TGTGCCAGTAGTTGGGGCCCGTCCTACGAGCAGTACTTC.

The genes are TRBV6-1 and TRBJ1-5; 9 bases are shared with TRBD1. CDR1 MNHNS and CDR2 SASEGT come from the germline V gene. Trimming removed 4 bases from V and 6 bases from J; junction bases left unmatched: 10. The CDR3 sequence is 16 residues long. DNA for the CDR3: TGTGCCAGCAGTGTCGTACAGGGGGCAGGTTCTCAGCCCCAGCATTTT. This sequence encodes CASSVVQGAGSQPQHF.

The chain links TRBV28 to TRBJ1-5; 7 bases agree with TRBD1. The CDR3 has 13 residues. Germline V gives CDR1 MDHEN, CDR2 SYDVKM. The junction had 4 bases not matched to a gene; V was cut back by 5 bases and J by 6 bases. The CDR3 spells CASSPQGGQPQHF. DNA for the CDR3: TGTGCCAGCAGTCCGCAGGGGGGTCAGCCCCAGCATTTT.